In its sample, the clone carrying this T cell receptor beta chain was seen once. The antigen is undetermined. The sample originates from a study of CD8 T cell repertoires and HIV-1 epitope variants. Study summary: Each of Twenty-five Gag and Nef epitope peptides stimulated a separate culture. Tested: three Gag epitope families, Nef HW9 and YT9. An uncultured baseline aliquot held 1M T cells.

Libraries were prepared by immunoSEQ multiplex PCR; TCRdb keeps only in-frame clonotypes and omits some of them. The sample records roughly 6,800 clones, around three fifths being singletons. This receptor was identified in a male donor with HIV. Sequenced material: cultured CD8+ T cells derived from PBMCs.

The chain's CDR3 is CASSLAGESSYNEQFF. For the CDR3, the DNA is TGTGCCAGCAGCTTGGCTGGCGAAAGCTCCTACAATGAGCAGTTCTTC. V and J are TRBV5-6 and TRBJ2-1; D is undetermined. Trimming left V 0 bases short and J 0 bases short, with 10 bases between. CDR1 is SGHDT and CDR2 is YYEEEE in the germline V gene. The CDR3 covers 16 residues.